What follows describes a single T cell receptor (beta chain). The data derive from a study of blood T cell repertoires in COVID-19. Study-wide background: COVID-19 samples, acute and convalescent, were from the United States, Italy and Spain. Nucleic acid was either cDNA or gDNA, and it came from T cells, B-cell-depleted T cells, or PBMCs.

Original methodology: Reference gene primer amplification gave nucleated cell count estimates. Produced via immunoSEQ multiplex PCR; TCRdb's table is partial and in-frame only. V and J calls and clone size are as listed in that table; D and trimming were resolved from the DNA. Of fewer than 110,000 clones in the sample, around 94% were seen once. The germline V gene encodes CDR1 KGHSH and CDR2 LQKENI. V lost 3 bases, J lost 6 bases, and 15 bases lay in between. The CDR3 consists of 15 residues. The TCR comes from a man between 45 and 60 years old with active COVID-19. Material for sequencing was peripheral blood. This chain joins TRBV18 and TRBJ1-5; maybe TRBD1 (5 bases). The chain's CDR3 is CASSPTGGGTQPQHF. In DNA form, the CDR3 reads TGTGCCAGCTCACCCACCGGGGGGGGGACTCAGCCCCAGCATTTT.